This TCR beta chain stems from a study of cytomegalovirus exposure and HLA in healthy donors. Whole-study findings and limits: Reported performance of the classifier showed diagnosis of cytomegalovirus status with high specificity and sensitivity. A link between a missense DCLRE1C variant and TCR beta V- and J-gene trimming emerged from a later analysis. Associated with cytomegalovirus, according to the listing, were 164 TCR beta chains. Specificity of three CMV-associated chains for CMV antigens was verified in vitro.

Comments on this clone: The target antigen is unknown.

Germline trimming cut 6 bases from V and 9 bases from J; bases unmatched to any gene: 11. CDR3 length equals 16 residues. CDR1 KGHSH and CDR2 LQKENI come from the germline V gene. Researchers ran the PCR with 60 Vbeta and 13 Jbeta primers. Method: immunoSEQ multiplex PCR; TCRdb's copy keeps in-frame clones and lacks some. The data contain 150,000 to 200,000 clones, approximately 82% of them singletons. The source of this sequence is a male donor in good health and CMV-seronegative. The J gene is TRBJ1-6, the V gene TRBV18; 10 bases are shared with TRBD1. The source material was PBMCs. The CDR3 coding sequence is TGTGCCAGCTCCTTCGCTGAAGGGACAGGGGCTTCACCCCTCCACTTT. It specifies CASSFAEGTGASPLHF.